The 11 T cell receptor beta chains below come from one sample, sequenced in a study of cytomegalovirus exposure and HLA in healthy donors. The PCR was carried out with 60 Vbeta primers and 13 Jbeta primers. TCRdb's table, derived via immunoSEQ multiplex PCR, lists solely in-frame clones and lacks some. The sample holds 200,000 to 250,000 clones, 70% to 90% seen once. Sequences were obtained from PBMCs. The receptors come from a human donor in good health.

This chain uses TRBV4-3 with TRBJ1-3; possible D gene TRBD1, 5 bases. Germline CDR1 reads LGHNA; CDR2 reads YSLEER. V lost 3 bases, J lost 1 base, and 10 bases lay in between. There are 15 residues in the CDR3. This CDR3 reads CASSQGQVSGNTIYF. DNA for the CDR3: TGCGCCAGCAGCCAGGGGCAGGTTTCTGGAAACACCATATATTTT.

CDR3 residues: CSVVVAGGTQFF. The CDR3 nucleotides read TGCAGCGTCGTGGTAGCGGGAGGGACGCAGTTCTTC. The chain combines TRBV29-1 with TRBJ2-1; 11 bases agree with TRBD2. Germline trimming cut 6 bases from V and 12 bases from J; bases unmatched to any gene: 7. The germline V gene has CDR1 SQVTM and CDR2 ANQGSEA. The CDR3 contains 12 residues.

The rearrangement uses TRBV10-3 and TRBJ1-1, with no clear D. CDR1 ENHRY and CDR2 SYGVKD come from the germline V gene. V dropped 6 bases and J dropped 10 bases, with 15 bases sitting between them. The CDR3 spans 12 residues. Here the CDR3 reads CAISQHQSGAFF. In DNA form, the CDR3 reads TGTGCCATCAGCCAACACCAATCGGGAGCTTTCTTT.

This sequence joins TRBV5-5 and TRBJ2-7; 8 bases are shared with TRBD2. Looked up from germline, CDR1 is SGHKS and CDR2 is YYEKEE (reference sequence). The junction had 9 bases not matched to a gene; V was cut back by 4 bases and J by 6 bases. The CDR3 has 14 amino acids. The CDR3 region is CASSPRLALPEQYF. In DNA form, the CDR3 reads TGTGCCAGCAGCCCTCGACTAGCGTTACCCGAGCAGTACTTC.

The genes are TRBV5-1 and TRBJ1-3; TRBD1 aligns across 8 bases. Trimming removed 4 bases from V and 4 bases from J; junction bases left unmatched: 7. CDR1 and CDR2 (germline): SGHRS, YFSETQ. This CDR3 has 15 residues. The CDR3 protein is CASSTQGQEGNTIYF. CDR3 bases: TGCGCCAGCAGCACCCAGGGACAGGAAGGAAACACCATATATTTT.

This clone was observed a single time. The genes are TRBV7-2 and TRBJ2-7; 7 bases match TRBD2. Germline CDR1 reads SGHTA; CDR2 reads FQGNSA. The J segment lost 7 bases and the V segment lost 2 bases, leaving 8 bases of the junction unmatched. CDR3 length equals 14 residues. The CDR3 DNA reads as TGTGCCAGCAGCTTACTCCGGGAGGTTAGGGAGCAGTACTTC. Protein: CASSLLREVREQYF.

The CDR3 DNA reads TGTGCCAGCAGTTTGTCAGGGGGCCCTTTCTCCTACGAGCAGTACTTC. This encodes CASSLSGGPFSYEQYF. The J gene is TRBJ2-7, the V gene TRBV7-8; 8 bases are shared with TRBD1. CDR1 is SGHVS, CDR2 FQNEAQ, per germline. CDR3 size: 16 residues. V lost 6 bases to trimming and J lost 0 bases; unmatched junction nucleotides: 10.

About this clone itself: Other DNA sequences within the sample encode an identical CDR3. This CDR3 reads CASSFRGSSGNTIYF. In DNA form, the CDR3 reads TGTGCCAGCAGTTTCCGCGGTAGCTCTGGAAACACCATATATTTT. The J gene is TRBJ1-3, the V gene TRBV27, with D hard to call. The length of the CDR3 is 15 residues. Germline V gene sequence: CDR1 MNHEY, CDR2 SMNVEV (reference sequence). Between the trimmed V and J ends, which lost 3 bases and 0 bases, there was a span of 9 bases.

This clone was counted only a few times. CDR3 residues: CASTPWGRDRVFNEQFF. The DNA of the CDR3 is TGTGCCAGCACCCCATGGGGCCGGGACAGGGTCTTCAATGAGCAGTTCTTC. This rearrangement joins TRBV7-9 to TRBJ2-1, with 9 positions matching TRBD1. Germline CDR1 is SEHNR and CDR2 is FQNEAQ (reference sequence). This CDR3 has 17 amino acids. V gave up 7 bases and J gave up 6 bases; unmatched junction bases: 16.

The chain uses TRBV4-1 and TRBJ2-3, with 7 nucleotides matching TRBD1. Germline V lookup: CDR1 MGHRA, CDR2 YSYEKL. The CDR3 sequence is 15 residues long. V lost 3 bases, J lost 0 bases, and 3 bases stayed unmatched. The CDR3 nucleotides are TGCGCCAGCAGCCATCCGGGACAGAGCACAGATACGCAGTATTTT. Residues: CASSHPGQSTDTQYF.

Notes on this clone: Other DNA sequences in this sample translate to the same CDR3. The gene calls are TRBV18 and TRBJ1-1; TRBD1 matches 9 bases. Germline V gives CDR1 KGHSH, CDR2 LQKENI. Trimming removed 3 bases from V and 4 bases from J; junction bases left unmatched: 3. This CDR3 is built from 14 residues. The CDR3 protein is CASSPTGGGTEAFF. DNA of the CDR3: TGTGCCAGCTCACCCACAGGGGGCGGCACTGAAGCTTTCTTT.